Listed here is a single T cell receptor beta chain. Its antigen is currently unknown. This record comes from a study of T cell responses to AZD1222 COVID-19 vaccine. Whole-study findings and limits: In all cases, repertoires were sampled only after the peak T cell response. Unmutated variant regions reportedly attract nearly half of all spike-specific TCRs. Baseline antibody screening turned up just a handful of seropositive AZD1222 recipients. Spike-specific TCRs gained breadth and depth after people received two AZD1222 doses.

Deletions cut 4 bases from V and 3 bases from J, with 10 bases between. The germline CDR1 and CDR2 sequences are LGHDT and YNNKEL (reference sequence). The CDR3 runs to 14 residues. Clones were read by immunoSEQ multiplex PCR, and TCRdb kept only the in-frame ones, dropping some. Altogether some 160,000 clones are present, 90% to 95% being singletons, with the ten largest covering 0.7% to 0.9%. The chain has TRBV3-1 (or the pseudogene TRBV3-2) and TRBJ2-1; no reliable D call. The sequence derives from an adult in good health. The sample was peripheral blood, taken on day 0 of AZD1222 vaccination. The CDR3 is CASSRDLDYNEQFF. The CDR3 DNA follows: TGTGCCAGCAGCCGGGATCTGGACTACAATGAGCAGTTCTTC.